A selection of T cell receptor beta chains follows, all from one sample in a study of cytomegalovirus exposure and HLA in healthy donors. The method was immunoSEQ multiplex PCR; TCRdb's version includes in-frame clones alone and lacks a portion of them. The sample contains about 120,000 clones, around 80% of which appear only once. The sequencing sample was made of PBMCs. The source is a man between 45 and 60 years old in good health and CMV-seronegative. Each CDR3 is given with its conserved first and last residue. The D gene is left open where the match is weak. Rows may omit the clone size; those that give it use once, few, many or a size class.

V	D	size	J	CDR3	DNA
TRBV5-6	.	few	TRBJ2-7	CASSLGAPYEQYF	TGTGCCAGCAGCTTAGGGGCTCCATACGAGCAGTACTTC
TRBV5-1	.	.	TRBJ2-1	CASSLRTGDSYNEQFF	TGCGCCAGCAGCTTGCGTACGGGGGACTCCTACAATGAGCAGTTCTTC
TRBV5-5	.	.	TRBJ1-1	CASSYQVGGTEAFF	TGTGCCAGCAGCTATCAGGTCGGGGGCACTGAAGCTTTCTTT
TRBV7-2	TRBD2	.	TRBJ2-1	CASSLVSGLGGYNEQFF	TGTGCCAGCAGCTTAGTTAGCGGGCTTGGGGGCTACAATGAGCAGTTCTTC
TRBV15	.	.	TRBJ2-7	CATSRELFYEQYF	TGTGCCACCAGCAGAGAACTATTCTACGAGCAGTACTTC
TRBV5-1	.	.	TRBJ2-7	CASSLGDNTYEQYF	TGCGCCAGCAGCTTGGGGGACAATACCTACGAGCAGTACTTC
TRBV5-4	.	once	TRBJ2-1	CASSRTPTRFNEQFF	TGTGCCAGCAGCAGGACACCGACTAGATTCAATGAGCAGTTCTTC
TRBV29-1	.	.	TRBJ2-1	CSVVSSADEQFF	TGCAGCGTTGTGTCTAGCGCGGACGAGCAGTTCTTC
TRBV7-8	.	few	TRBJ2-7	CASSQRSYDYEQYF	TGTGCCAGCAGCCAGCGGAGCTACGACTACGAGCAGTACTTC
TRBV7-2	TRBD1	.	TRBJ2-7	CASSLAGDSYAYEQYF	TGTGCCAGCAGCTTAGCGGGGGACAGCTATGCCTACGAGCAGTACTTC
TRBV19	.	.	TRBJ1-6	CASSPGRPNNSPLHF	TGTGCCAGTAGTCCTGGGAGGCCTAATAATTCACCCCTCCACTTT
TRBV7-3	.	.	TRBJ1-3	CASSLQGKIGNTIYF	TGTGCCAGCAGCTTACAGGGAAAAATAGGAAACACCATATATTTT
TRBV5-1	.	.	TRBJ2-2	CASSLVVGGELFF	TGCGCCAGCAGCTTGGTCGTCGGCGGGGAGCTGTTTTTT
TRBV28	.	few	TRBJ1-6	CASSILDSASSLHF	TGTGCCAGCAGTATCCTCGACAGCGCCAGTTCCCTCCACTTT